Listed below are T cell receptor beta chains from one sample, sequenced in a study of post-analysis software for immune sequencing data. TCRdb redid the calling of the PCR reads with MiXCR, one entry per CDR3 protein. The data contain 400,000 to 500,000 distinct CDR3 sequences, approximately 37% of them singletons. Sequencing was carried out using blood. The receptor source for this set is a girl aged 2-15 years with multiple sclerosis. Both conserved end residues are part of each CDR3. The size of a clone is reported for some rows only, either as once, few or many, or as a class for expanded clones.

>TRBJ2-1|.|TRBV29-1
CSVYRTLYNEQFF
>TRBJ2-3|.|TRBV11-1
CASSFRSGGRTDTQYF
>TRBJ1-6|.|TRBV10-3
CAISEAGDYNSPLHF
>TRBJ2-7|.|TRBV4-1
CASSQDGQGVPYEQYF
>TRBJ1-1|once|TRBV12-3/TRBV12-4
CASCWISCTEAFF
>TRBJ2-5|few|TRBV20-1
CSAPAGALRETQYF
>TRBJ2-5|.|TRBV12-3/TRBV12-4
CASSPPGVLIWQYF
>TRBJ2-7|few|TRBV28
CASSPGWEYEQYF
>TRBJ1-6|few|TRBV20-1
CSARGRGPDNSPLHF
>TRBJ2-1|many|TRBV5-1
CASSLENEQFF
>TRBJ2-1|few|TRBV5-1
CASSLDRLNEQFF
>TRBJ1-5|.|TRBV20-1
CSANRGGEGNQPQHF
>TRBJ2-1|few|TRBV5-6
CASSYGTANLYNEQFF
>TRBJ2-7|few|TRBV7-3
CASSPSRGADQYF
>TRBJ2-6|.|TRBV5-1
CASSLAKGLSEANVLTF
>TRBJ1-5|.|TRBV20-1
CSAKTEPSGNQPQHF
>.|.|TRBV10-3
CASLDSVFSYEQYF
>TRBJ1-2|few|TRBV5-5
CASSLDGDYGYTF
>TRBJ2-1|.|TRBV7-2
CASSLEGGTEQFF
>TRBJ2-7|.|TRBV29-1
CSVEIRYEQYF
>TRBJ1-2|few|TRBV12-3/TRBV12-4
CASSYTGPDGYTF
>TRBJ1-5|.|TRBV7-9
CASSSLGGGNQPQHF
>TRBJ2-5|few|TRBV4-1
CASSQSVQETQYF
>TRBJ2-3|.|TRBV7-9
CASSLALVSADTQYF
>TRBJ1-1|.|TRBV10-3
CAISPAMNTEAFF
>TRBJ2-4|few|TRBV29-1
CSAPGTGFAAKNIQYF
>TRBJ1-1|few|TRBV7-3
CASSAPPGAEAFF
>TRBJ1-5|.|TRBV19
CATKTGGVDQPQHF
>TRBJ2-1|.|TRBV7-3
CASSLIGTGDYNEQFF
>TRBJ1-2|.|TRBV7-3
CASTGTDSNYGYTF
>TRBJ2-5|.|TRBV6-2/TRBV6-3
CASSYRRAKETQYF
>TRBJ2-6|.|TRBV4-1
CASKSLYPGQAVGGSGANVLTF
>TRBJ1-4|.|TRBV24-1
CATSDPRTGVHEKLFF
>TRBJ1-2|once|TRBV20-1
CSASDPGQGTYGYTF
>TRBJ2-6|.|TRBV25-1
CASSEWGGANVLTF
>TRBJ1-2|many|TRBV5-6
CASSLGQGKGYTF